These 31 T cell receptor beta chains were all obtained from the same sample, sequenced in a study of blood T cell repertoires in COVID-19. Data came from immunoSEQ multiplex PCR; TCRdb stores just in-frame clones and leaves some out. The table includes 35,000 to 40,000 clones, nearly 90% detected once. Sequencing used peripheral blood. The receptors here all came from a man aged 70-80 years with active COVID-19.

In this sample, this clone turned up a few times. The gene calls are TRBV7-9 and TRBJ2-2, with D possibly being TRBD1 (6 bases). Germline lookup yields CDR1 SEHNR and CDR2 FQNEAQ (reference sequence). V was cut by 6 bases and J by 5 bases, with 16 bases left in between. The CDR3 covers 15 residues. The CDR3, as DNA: TGTGCCAGCAGTTTTTCAAAACAGGGAACCGGGGAGCTGTTTTTT. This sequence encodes CASSFSKQGTGELFF.

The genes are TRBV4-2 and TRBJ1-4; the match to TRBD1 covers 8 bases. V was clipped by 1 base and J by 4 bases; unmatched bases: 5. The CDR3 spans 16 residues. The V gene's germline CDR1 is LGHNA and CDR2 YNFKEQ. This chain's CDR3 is CASSQGGTGYNEKLFF. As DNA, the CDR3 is TGTGCCAGCAGCCAAGGAGGGACAGGATATAATGAAAAACTGTTTTTT.

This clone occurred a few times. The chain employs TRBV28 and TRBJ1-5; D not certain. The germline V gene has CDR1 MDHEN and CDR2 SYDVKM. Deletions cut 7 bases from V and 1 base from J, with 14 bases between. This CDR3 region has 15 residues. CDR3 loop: CASTLTPLSNQPQHF. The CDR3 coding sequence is TGTGCCAGCACCCTTACACCTTTGAGCAATCAGCCCCAGCATTTT.

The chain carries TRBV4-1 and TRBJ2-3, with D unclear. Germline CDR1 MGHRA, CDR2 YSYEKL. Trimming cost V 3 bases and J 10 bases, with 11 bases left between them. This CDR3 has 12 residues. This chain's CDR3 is CASSQTDQAQYF. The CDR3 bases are TGCGCCAGCAGCCAGACTGACCAAGCGCAGTATTTT.

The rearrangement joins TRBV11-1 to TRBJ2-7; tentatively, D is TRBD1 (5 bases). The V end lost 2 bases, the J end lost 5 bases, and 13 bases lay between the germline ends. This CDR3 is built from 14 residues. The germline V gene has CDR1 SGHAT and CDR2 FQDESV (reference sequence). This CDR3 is CASSLSIRGDEQYF. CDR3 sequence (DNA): TGTGCCAGCAGCTTAAGCATTAGGGGCGACGAGCAGTACTTC.

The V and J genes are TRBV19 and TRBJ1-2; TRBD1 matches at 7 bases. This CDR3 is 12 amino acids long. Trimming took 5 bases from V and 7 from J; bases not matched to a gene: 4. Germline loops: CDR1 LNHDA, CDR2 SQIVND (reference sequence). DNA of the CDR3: TGTGCCAGTAGTTGGACAGGCTTTGGCTACACCTTC. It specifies CASSWTGFGYTF. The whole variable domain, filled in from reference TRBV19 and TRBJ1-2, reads DGGITQSPKYLFRKEGQNVTLSCEQNLNHDAMYWYRQDPGQGLRLIYYSQIVNDFQKGDIAEGYSVSREKKESFPLTVTSAQKNPTAFYLCASSWTGFGYTFGSGTRLTVV.

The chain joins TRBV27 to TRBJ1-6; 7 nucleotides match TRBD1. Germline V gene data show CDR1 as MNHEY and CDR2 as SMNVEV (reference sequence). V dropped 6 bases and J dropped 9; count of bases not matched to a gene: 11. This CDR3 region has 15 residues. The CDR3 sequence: CASRESTGVGSPLHF. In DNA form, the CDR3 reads TGTGCCAGCAGGGAGTCAACAGGGGTCGGTTCACCCCTCCACTTT.

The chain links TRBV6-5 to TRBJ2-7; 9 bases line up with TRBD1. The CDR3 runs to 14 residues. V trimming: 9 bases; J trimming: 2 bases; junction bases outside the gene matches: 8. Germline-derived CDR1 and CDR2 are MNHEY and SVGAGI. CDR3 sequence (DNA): TGTGCCAGTCATCGGGACAGGGCCGCCTACGAGCAGTACTTC. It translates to CASHRDRAAYEQYF.

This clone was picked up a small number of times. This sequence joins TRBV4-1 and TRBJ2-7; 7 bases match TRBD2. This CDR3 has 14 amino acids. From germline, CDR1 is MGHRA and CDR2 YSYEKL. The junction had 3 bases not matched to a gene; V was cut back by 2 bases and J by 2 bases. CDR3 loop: CASSQPGLAYEQYF. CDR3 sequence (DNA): TGCGCCAGCAGCCAACCCGGACTAGCCTACGAGCAGTACTTC.

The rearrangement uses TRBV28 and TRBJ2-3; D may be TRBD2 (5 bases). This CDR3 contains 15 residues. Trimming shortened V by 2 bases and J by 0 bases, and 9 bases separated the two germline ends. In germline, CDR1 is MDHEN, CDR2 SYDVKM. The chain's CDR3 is CASSLPRTSTDTQYF. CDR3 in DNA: TGTGCCAGCAGTTTACCAAGGACTAGCACAGATACGCAGTATTTT.

CDR3 sequence: CASSQLLQETQYF. Written as DNA, the CDR3 is TGCGCCAGCAGCCAACTACTCCAAGAGACCCAGTACTTC. The chain combines TRBV4-1 with TRBJ2-5; D remains unclear. CDR1 is MGHRA and CDR2 is YSYEKL in the germline V gene. V shed 2 bases and J shed 1 base, with 5 bases lying between them. The CDR3 sequence is 13 residues long.

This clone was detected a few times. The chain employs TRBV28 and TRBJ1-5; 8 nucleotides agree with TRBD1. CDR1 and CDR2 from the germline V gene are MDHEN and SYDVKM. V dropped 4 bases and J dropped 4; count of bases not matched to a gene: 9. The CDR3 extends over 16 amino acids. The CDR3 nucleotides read TGTGCCAGCAGTTCCCCGGACAGGGCTTTTAATCAGCCCCAGCATTTT. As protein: CASSSPDRAFNQPQHF.

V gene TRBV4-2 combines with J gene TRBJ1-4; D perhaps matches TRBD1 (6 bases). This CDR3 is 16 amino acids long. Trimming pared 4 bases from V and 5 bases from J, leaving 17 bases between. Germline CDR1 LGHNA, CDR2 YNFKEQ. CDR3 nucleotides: TGTGCCAGCAGCCGCGGAACGACAGGATACAATGAAAAACTGTTTTTT. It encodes CASSRGTTGYNEKLFF.

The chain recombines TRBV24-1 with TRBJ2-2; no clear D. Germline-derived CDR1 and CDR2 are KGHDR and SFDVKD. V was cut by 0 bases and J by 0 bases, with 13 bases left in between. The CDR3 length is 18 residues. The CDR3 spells CATSDLHLGRSNTGELFF. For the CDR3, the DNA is TGTGCCACCAGTGATTTGCACCTTGGCAGGTCGAACACCGGGGAGCTGTTTTTT.

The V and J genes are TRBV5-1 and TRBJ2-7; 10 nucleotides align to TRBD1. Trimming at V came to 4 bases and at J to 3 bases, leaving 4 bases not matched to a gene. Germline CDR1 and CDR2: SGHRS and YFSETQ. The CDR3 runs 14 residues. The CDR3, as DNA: TGCGCCAGCAGCCGGGACAGGGGTTTCTACGAGCAGTACTTC. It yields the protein CASSRDRGFYEQYF.

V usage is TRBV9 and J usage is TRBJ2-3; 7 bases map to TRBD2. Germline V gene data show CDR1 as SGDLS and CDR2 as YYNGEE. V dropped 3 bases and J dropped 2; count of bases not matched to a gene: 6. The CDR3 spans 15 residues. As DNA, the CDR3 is TGTGCCAGCAGCGAACTAGCGTCCCCCACAGATACGCAGTATTTT. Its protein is CASSELASPTDTQYF.

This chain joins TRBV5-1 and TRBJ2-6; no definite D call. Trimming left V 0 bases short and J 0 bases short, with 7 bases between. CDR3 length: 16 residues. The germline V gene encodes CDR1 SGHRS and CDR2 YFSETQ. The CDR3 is CASSLEAVSGANVLTF. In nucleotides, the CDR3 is TGCGCCAGCAGCTTGGAGGCGGTCTCTGGGGCCAACGTCCTGACTTTC.

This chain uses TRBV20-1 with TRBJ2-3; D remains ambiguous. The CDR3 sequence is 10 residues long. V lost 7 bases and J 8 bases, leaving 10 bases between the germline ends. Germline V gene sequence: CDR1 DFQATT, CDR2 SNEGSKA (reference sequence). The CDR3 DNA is TGCAGTGGGCTAGACTTTACGCAGTATTTT. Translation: CSGLDFTQYF.

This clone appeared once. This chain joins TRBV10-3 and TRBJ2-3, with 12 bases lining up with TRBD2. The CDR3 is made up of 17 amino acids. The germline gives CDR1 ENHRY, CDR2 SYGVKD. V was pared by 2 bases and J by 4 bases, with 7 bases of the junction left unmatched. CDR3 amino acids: CAISEGAGLAGSDTQYF. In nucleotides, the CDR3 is TGTGCCATCAGTGAGGGGGCCGGACTAGCGGGATCAGATACGCAGTATTTT.

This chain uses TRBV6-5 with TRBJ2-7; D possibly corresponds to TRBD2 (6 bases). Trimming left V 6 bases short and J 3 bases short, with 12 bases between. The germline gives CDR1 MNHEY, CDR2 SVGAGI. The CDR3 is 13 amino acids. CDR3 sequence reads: CASSQTSFYEQYF. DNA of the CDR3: TGTGCCAGCAGCCAGACTAGTTTCTACGAGCAGTACTTC.

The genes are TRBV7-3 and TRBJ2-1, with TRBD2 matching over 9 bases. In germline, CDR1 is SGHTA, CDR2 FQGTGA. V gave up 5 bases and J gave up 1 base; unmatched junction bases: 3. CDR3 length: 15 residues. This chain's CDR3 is CASSPAGGSYNEQFF. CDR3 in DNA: TGTGCCAGCAGCCCAGCGGGGGGATCCTACAATGAGCAGTTCTTC.

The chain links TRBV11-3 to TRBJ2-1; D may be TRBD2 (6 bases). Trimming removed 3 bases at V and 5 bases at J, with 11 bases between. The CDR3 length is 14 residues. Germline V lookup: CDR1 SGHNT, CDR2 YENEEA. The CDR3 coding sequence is TGTGCCAGCAGCTTTAGCGGCACAAACAATGAGCAGTTCTTC. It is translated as CASSFSGTNNEQFF.

DNA for the CDR3: TGTGCCAGCAGTGAATCGCCGGGACTCTATGGCTACACCTTC. Translated, it gives CASSESPGLYGYTF. V usage is TRBV6-1 and J usage is TRBJ1-2, with TRBD1 as a possible D gene (5 bases). Per germline, CDR1 MNHNS and CDR2 SASEGT. With 2 bases removed from V and 4 bases from J, the gap between germline ends came to 11 bases. This CDR3 contains 14 residues.

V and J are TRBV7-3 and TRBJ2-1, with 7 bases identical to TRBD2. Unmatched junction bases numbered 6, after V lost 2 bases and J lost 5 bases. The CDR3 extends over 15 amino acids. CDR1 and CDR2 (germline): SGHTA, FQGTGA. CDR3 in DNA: TGTGCCAGCAGCTTATCGACGGGAGGAAACAATGAGCAGTTCTTC. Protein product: CASSLSTGGNNEQFF.

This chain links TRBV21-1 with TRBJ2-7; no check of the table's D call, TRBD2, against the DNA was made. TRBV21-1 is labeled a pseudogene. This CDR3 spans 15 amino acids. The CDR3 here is CASVNRARGCYEQYF. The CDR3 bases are TGTGCCAGCGTCAATAGGGCTCGGGGGTGTTACGAGCAGTACTTC.

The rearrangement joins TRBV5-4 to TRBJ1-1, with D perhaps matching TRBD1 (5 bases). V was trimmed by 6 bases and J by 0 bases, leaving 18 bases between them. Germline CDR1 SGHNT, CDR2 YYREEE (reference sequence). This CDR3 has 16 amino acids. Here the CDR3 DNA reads TGTGCCAGCAACCGAGGTGGGACTAGCATGAACACTGAAGCTTTCTTT. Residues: CASNRGGTSMNTEAFF.

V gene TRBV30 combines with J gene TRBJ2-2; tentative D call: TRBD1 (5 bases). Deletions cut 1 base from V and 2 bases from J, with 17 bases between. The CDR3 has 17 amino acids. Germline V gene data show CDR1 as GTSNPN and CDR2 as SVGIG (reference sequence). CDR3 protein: CAWSAGRTGFNTGELFF. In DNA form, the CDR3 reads TGTGCCTGGAGTGCGGGCCGAACAGGCTTTAACACCGGGGAGCTGTTTTTT. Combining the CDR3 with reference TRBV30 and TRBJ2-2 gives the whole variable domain SQTIHQWPATLVQPVGSPLSLECTVEGTSNPNLYWYRQAAGRGLQLLFYSVGIGQISSEVPQNLSASRPQDRQFILSSKKLLLSDSGFYLCAWSAGRTGFNTGELFFGEGSRLTVL.

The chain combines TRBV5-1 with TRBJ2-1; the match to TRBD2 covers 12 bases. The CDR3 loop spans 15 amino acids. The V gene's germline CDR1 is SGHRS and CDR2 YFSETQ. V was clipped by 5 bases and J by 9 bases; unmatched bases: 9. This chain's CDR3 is CASRTTSGRISEQFF. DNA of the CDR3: TGCGCCAGCAGGACCACTAGCGGGAGGATAAGTGAGCAGTTCTTC.

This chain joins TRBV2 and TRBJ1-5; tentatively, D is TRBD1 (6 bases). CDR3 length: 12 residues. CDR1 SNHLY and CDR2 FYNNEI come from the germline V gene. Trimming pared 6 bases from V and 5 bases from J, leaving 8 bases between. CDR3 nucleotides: TGTGCCAGCAGGCAGGGGTATCAGCCCCAGCATTTT. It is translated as CASRQGYQPQHF.

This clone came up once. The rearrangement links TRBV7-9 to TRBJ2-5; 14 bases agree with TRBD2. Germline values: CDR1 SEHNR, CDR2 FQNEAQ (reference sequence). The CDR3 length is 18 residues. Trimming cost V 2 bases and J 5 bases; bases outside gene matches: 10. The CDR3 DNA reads TGTGCCAGCAGCTTAAGAGGGACTAGCGGGGGCGAGGGGGAGACCCAGTACTTC. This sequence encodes CASSLRGTSGGEGETQYF.

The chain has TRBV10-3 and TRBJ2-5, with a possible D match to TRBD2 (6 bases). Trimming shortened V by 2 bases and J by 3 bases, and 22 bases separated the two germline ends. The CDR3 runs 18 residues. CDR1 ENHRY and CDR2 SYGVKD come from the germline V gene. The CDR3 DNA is TGTGCCATCAGTGAGCCTACCCGACTAGACGAGGCCGAAGAGACCCAGTACTTC. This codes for CAISEPTRLDEAEETQYF.